A single T cell receptor beta chain is shown here with its context. Per the authors' pipeline: Nucleated cell number was recorded as an estimate derived from reference gene primer amplification. The repertoire was sequenced with immunoSEQ multiplex PCR; TCRdb's copy has only in-frame clones and lacks some. V, J and clone size reflect that table, while D and trimming were determined from the DNA. The sample records about 23,000 clones, around 90% being singletons. The sample comes from a study of blood T cell repertoires in COVID-19. Study-level information: Sites across the United States, Italy and Spain contributed samples from acute and convalescent COVID-19. In each case, the material was cDNA or gDNA derived from T cells, B-cell-depleted T cells, or PBMCs.

Trimming shortened V by 1 base and J by 7 bases, and 7 bases separated the two germline ends. The length of the CDR3 is 11 residues. CDR1 is GTSNPN, CDR2 SVGIG, per germline (reference sequence). Sequenced sample: peripheral blood. The TCR comes from a man between 65 and 80 years old in a cohort sampled during active COVID-19. The chain couples TRBV30 to TRBJ1-2; a possible D gene is TRBD1 (5 bases). The CDR3 DNA is TGTGCCTGGAGTGGTCAGGGTGGCTACACCTTC. Translation: CAWSGQGGYTF.